This T cell receptor (beta chain) was documented in a study of control samples from healthy donors and cancer patients. Per germline, CDR1 PRHDT and CDR2 FYEKMQ (reference sequence). The CDR3 is made up of 14 amino acids. The V end lost 4 bases, the J end lost 0 bases, and 8 bases lay between the germline ends. TCRdb's copy holds only in-frame clones and misses some; the assay was immunoSEQ multiplex PCR. The sample yields about 51,000 clones, approximately 89% seen once. The receptor's source is a middle-aged man with colorectal cancer. This chain joins TRBV13 and TRBJ2-3; D is uncertain. The sample comprised PBMCs. As DNA, the CDR3 is TGTGCCAGCAGCTGGGGAAGGAGCACAGATACGCAGTATTTT. Protein: CASSWGRSTDTQYF.